This T cell receptor (beta chain) is drawn from a study of T cells in Graves' hyperthyroidism and ophthalmopathy. Amplification yielded TCR beta CDR3 regions, with RNA transcripts as the source. HTBI primers were the set used in a first-round RT-PCR of the TCR CDR3. From the multiplex PCR reads, TCRdb called clonotypes with MiXCR, one entry per CDR3 protein. The sample has some 580,000 distinct CDR3 sequences, about a sixth seen once. The V gene lost 0 bases and the J gene lost 5 bases, with 16 bases spanning the gap. The CDR3 runs 16 residues. Germline CDR1 and CDR2: MNHEY and SVGAGI. The sequenced sample consisted of blood. The source of this sequence is a woman aged 40 to 50 with Graves' ophthalmopathy. This rearrangement joins TRBV6-5 to TRBJ2-5, with D possibly being TRBD2 (7 bases). The CDR3 DNA reads TGTGCCAGCAGTTACTCGGGAAGGGGGGGCCGGGAGACCCAGTACTTC. This translates into CASSYSGRGGRETQYF.